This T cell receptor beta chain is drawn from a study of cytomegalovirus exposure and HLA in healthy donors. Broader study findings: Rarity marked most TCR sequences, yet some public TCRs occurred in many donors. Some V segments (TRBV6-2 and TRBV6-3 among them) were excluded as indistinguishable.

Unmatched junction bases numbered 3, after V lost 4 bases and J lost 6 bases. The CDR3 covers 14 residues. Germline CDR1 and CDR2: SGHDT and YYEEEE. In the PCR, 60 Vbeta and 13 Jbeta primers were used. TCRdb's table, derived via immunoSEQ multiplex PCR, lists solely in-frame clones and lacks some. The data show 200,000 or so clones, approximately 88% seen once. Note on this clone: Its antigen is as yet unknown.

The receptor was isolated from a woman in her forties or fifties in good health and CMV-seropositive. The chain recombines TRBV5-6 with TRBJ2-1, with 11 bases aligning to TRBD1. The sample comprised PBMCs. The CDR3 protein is CASSPGTGGNEQFF. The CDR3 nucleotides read TGTGCCAGCAGCCCCGGGACAGGGGGCAATGAGCAGTTCTTC.